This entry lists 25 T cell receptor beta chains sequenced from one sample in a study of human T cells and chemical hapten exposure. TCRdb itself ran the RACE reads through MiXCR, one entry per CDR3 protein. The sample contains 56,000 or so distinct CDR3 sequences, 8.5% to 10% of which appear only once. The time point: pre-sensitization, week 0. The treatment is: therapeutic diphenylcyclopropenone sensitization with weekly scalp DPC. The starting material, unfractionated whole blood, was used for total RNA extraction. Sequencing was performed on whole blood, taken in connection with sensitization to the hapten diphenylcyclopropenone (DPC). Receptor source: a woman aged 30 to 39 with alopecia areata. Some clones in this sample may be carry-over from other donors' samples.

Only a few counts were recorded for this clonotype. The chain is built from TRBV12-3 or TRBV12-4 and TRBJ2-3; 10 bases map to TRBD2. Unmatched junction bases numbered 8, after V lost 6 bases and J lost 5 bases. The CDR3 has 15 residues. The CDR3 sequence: CASRQSGGALDTQYF. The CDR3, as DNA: TGTGCCAGCAGGCAAAGCGGGGGGGCTTTAGATACGCAGTATTTT.

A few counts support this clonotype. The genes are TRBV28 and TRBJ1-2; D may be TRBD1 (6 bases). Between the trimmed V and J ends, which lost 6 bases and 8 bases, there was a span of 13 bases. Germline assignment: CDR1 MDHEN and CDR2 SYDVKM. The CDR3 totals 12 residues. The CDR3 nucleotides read TGTGCCAGCAGCCTCGGGGGGCTAGGCTACACCTTC. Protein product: CASSLGGLGYTF.

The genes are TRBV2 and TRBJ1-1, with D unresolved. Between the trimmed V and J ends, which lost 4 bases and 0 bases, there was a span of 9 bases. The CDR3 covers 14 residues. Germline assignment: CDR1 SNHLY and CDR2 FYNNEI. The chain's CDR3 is CASSAEHLNTEAFF. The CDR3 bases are TGTGCCAGCAGTGCGGAACACCTGAACACTGAAGCTTTCTTT.

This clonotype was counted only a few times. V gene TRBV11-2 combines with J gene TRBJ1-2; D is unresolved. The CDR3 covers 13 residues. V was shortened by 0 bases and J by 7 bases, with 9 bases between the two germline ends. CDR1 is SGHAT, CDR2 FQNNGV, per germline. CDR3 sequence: CASSLEGLAGYTF. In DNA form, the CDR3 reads TGTGCCAGCAGCTTAGAGGGGTTAGCTGGCTACACCTTC. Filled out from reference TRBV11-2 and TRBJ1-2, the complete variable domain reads EAGVAQSPRYKIIEKRQSVAFWCNPISGHATLYWYQQILGQGPKLLIQFQNNGVVDDSQLPKDRFSAERLKGVDSTLKIQPAKLEDSAVYLCASSLEGLAGYTFGSGTRLTVV.

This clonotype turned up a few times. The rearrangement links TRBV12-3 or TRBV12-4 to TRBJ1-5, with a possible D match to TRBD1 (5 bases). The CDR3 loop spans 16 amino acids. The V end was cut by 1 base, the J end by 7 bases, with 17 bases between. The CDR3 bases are TGTGCCAGCAGTTTAGTTTTAGGGGACGGCTGGCAGCCCCAGCATTTT. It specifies CASSLVLGDGWQPQHF.

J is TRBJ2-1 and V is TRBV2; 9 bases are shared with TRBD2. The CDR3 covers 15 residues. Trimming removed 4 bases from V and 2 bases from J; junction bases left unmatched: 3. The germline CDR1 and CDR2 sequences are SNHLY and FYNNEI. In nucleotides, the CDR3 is TGTGCCAGCAGTGTCGGCGGGGGGGCCTACAATGAGCAGTTCTTC. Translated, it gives CASSVGGGAYNEQFF.

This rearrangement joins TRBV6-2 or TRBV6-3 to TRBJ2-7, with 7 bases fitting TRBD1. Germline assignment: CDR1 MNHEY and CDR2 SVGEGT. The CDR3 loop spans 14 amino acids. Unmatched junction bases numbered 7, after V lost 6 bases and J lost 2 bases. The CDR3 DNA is TGTGCCAGCAGCCCAGACAGGGACACCTACGAGCAGTACTTC. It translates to CASSPDRDTYEQYF.

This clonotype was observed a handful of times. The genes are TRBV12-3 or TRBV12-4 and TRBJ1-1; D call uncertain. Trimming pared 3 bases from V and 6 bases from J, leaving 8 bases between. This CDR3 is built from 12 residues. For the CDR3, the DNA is TGTGCCAGCAGTTTCGTGGCAGCTGAAGCTTTCTTT. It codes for CASSFVAAEAFF.

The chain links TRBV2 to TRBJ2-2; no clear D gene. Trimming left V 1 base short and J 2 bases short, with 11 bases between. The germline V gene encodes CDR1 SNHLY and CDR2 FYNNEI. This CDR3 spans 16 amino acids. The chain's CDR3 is CASSEGRQTNTGELFF. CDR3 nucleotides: TGTGCCAGCAGTGAAGGCCGCCAGACAAACACCGGGGAGCTGTTTTTT.

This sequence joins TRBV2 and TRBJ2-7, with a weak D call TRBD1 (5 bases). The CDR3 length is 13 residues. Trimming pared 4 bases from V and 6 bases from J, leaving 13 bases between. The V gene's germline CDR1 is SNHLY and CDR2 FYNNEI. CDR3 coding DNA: TGTGCCAGCAGTGTGCGACAGTCCAGCGAGCAGTACTTC. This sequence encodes CASSVRQSSEQYF.

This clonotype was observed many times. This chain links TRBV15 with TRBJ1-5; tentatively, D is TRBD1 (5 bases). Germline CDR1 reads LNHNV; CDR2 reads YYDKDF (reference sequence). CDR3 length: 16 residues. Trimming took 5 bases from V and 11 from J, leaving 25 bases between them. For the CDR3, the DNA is TGTGCCACCAGCCTAGCGATGGGGCCGCCGAATCAAGCCCAGCATTTT. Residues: CATSLAMGPPNQAQHF.

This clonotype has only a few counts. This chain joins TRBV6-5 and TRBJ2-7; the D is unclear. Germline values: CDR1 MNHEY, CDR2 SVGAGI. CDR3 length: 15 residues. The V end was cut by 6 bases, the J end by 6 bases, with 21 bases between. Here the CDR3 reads CASSPRQSGLGEQYF. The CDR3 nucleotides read TGTGCCAGCAGCCCCCGACAATCGGGTTTGGGCGAGCAGTACTTC.

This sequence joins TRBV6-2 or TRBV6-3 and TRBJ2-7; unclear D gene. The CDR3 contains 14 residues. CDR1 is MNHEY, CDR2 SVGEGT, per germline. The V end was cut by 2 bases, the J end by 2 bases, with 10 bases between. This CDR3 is CASSYPRYPYEQYF. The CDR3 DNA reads TGTGCCAGCAGTTACCCCCGGTACCCCTACGAGCAGTACTTC.

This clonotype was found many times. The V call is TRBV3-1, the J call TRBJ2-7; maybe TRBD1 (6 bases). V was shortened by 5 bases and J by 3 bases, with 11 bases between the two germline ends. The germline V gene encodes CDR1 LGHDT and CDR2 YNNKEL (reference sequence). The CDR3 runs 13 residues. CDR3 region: CASSTTGYYEQYF. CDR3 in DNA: TGTGCCAGCAGCACGACAGGCTACTACGAGCAGTACTTC.

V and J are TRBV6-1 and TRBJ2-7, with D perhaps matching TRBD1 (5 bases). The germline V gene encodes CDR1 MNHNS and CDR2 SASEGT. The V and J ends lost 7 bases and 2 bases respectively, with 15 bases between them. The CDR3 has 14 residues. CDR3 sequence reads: CASILRQGTYEQYF. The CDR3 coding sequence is TGTGCCAGCATTTTAAGGCAGGGTACCTACGAGCAGTACTTC.

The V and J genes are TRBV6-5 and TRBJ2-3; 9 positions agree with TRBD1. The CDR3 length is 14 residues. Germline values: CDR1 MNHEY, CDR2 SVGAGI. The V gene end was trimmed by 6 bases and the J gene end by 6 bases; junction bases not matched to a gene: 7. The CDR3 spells CASSRQGGMDTQYF. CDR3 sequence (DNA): TGTGCCAGCAGCCGACAGGGGGGTATGGATACGCAGTATTTT.

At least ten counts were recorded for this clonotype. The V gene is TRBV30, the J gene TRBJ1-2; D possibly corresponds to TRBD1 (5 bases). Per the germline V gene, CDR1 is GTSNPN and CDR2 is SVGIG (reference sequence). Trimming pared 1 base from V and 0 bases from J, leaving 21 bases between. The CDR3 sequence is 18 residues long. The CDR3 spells CAWSAPKGRILANYGYTF. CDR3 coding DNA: TGTGCCTGGAGTGCCCCGAAGGGACGGATCTTAGCTAACTATGGCTACACCTTC.

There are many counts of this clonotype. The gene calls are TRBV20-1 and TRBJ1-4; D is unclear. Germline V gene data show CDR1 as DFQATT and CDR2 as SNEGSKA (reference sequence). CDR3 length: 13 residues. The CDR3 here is CSGQSRSNEKLFF. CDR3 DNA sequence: TGCAGCGGGCAGTCCCGAAGTAATGAAAAACTGTTTTTT.

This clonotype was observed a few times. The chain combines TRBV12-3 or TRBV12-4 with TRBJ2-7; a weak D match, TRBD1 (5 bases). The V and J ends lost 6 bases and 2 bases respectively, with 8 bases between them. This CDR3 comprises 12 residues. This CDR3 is CASRQDTYEQYF. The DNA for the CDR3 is TGTGCCAGCAGGCAGGACACCTACGAGCAGTACTTC.

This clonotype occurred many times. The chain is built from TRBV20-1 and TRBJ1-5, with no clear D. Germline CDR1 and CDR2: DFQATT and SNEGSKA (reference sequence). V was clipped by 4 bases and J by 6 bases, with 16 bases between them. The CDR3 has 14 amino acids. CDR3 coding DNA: TGCAGTGCTATAGACCCTCCGGGTGCTCAGCCCCAGCATTTT. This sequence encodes CSAIDPPGAQPQHF.

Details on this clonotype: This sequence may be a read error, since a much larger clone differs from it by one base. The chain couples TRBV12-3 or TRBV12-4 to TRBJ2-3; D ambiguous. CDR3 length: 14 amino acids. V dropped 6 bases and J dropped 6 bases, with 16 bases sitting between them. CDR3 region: CASSNGRVSDTQYF. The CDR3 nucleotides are TGTGCCAGCAGCAATGGACGAGTAAGCGATACGCAGTATTTT.

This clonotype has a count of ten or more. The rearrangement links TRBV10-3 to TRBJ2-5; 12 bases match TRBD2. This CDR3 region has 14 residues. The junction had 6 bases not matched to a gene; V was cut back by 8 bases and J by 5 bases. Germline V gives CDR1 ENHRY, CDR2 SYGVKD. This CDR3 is CAIASGGAEETQYF. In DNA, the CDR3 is TGTGCCATCGCTAGCGGGGGGGCAGAGGAGACCCAGTACTTC.

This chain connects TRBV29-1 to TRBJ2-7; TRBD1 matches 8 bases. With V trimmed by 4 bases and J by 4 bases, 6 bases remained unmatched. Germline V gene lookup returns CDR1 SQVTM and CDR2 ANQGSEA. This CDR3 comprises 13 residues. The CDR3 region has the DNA TGCAGCGTTGTGGGGACAGGAAATTACGAGCAGTACTTC. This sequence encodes CSVVGTGNYEQYF.

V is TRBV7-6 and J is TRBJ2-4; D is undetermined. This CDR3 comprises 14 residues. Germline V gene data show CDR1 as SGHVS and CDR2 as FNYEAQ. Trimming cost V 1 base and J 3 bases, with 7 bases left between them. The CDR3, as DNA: TGTGCCAGCAGCTTAGACCCGGTCAAAAACATTCAGTACTTC. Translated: CASSLDPVKNIQYF.

CDR3 nucleotides: TGTGCCAGCAGTGAAAACGGACCTACAGAGCAGTTCTTC. It yields the protein CASSENGPTEQFF. The V and J genes are TRBV2 and TRBJ2-1; D is uncertain. The CDR3 is made up of 13 amino acids. V was cut by 2 bases and J by 10 bases, with 12 bases left in between. Germline CDR1 and CDR2: SNHLY and FYNNEI. The full variable domain, its missing parts supplied by reference TRBV2 and TRBJ2-1, is EPEVTQTPSHQVTQMGQEVILRCVPISNHLYFYWYRQILGQKVEFLVSFYNNEISEKSEIFDDQFSVERPDGSNFTLKIRSTKLEDSAMYFCASSENGPTEQFFGPGTRLTVL.